A single sample gave rise to the 13 T cell receptor beta chains below, sequenced in a study of metastatic and nonmetastatic thyroid tumors (dated by TCRdb to 2020 to 2022). The method behind the library was PCR. TCRdb records Illumina HiSeq 4000 as the sequencer. In-frame beta chains were kept once TCRdb had trimmed the public reads at Q25 with fastp and called clones with MiXCR. A total of about 13,000 clones appear in this sample, approximately 30% of them only once. The ten largest clones represent 15% to 25% of the sample. No patient had received any treatment before thyroid surgery. Sequencing used tumor tissue. The receptor source for this set is a female donor with papillary thyroid cancer or a benign thyroid nodule (not recorded which). Some clones in this sample may be carry-over from other donors' samples.

In its sample, this clone was seen many times. The chain is built from TRBV12-3 or TRBV12-4 and TRBJ2-2; D not certain. The CDR3 is 12 residues long. Trimming took off 0 bases at V and 8 bases at J, with 4 bases between the two ends. This CDR3 is CASSLAFGELFF. CDR3 DNA: TGTGCCAGCAGTTTAGCGTTTGGGGAGCTGTTTTTT.

This clone occurred many times. The V and J genes are TRBV28 and TRBJ2-7; D not certain. This CDR3 comprises 11 residues. Trimming removed 2 bases from V and 8 bases from J, with 7 bases in between. The germline V gene encodes CDR1 MDHEN and CDR2 SYDVKM. CDR3 nucleotide sequence: TGTGCCAGCAGTTTAAGAGAAAAGCAGTACTTC. Residues: CASSLREKQYF.

This clone was found a few times. This chain joins TRBV3-1 and TRBJ2-7; 8 nucleotides line up with TRBD2. Per the germline V gene, CDR1 is LGHDT and CDR2 is YNNKEL (reference sequence). This CDR3 contains 14 residues. J lost 3 bases, V lost 2 bases, and 3 bases had no gene match. CDR3 nucleotides: TGTGCCAGCAGCCAACAAGCGGGAGTCTACGAGCAGTACTTC. Its translation is CASSQQAGVYEQYF.

This clone was picked up many times. V gene TRBV2 combines with J gene TRBJ2-1, with 7 nucleotides matching TRBD1. V trimming: 4 bases; J trimming: 4 bases; junction bases outside the gene matches: 7. The CDR3 has 15 residues. The germline V gene encodes CDR1 SNHLY and CDR2 FYNNEI. This CDR3 reads CASSVMGQQYNEQFF. The DNA of the CDR3 is TGTGCCAGCAGTGTTATGGGACAGCAGTACAATGAGCAGTTCTTC.

At least ten counts were recorded for this clone. The chain couples TRBV28 to TRBJ2-7, with D possibly called TRBD1 or TRBD2 (6 bases each). This CDR3 spans 18 amino acids. Trimming left V 3 bases short and J 3 bases short, with 24 bases between. Germline CDR1 and CDR2: MDHEN and SYDVKM. The CDR3 DNA sequence: TGTGCCAGCAGTTTCGGAGGGACTCTGGATGGGGGCGGCTACGAGCAGTACTTC. Translation: CASSFGGTLDGGGYEQYF.

This clone was seen repeatedly, ten times or more. The rearrangement joins TRBV12-3 or TRBV12-4 to TRBJ2-2; tentatively, D is TRBD1 or TRBD2 (5 bases each). This CDR3 spans 12 amino acids. The germline V and J ends were trimmed by 6 bases and 10 bases, with 12 bases remaining between them. The CDR3: CASSPGRVELFF. For the CDR3, the DNA is TGTGCCAGCAGCCCGGGACGCGTGGAGCTGTTTTTT.

CDR3: CASSTHTTRAYGTGELFF. The CDR3 coding sequence is TGTGCCAGTAGTACTCATACGACTAGAGCCTATGGCACCGGGGAGCTGTTTTTT. V gene TRBV19 combines with J gene TRBJ2-2, with D perhaps TRBD2 (6 bases). V lost 4 bases and J 4 bases, leaving 22 bases between the germline ends. Germline CDR1 reads LNHDA; CDR2 reads SQIVND (reference sequence). The length of the CDR3 is 18 residues.

This clone came up many times. This rearrangement joins TRBV6-4 to TRBJ2-5; 7 positions agree with TRBD2. CDR3 length: 13 amino acids. Germline V gene sequence: CDR1 MRHNA, CDR2 SNTAGT. The junction had 3 bases not matched to a gene; V was cut back by 4 bases and J by 4 bases. The CDR3 loop reads CASSVTGGETQYF. The CDR3, as DNA: TGTGCCAGCAGTGTAACGGGGGGAGAGACCCAGTACTTC.

This clone appeared a few times. CDR3 region: CASRLQGGNTEAFF. For the CDR3, the DNA is TGTGCCAGCAGACTACAGGGTGGGAACACTGAAGCTTTCTTT. J is TRBJ1-1 and V is TRBV6-1, with TRBD1 as a possible D gene (6 bases). This CDR3 has 14 amino acids. V was shortened by 6 bases and J by 1 base, with 12 bases between the two germline ends. The germline V gene has CDR1 MNHNS and CDR2 SASEGT.

This clone was picked up many times. The rearrangement uses TRBV5-1 and TRBJ2-3, with D possibly TRBD2 on 6 matching bases. The CDR3 runs 16 residues. V dropped 7 bases and J dropped 1 base, with 19 bases sitting between them. The germline V gene has CDR1 SGHRS and CDR2 YFSETQ. The CDR3 loop reads CASRSLGGSGTDTQYF. CDR3 DNA: TGCGCCAGCCGGTCCCTCGGGGGTAGCGGCACAGATACGCAGTATTTT.

This clone occurred many times. The J gene is TRBJ2-1, the V gene TRBV9; a possible D gene is TRBD2 (6 bases). CDR1 and CDR2 from the germline V gene are SGDLS and YYNGEE. The V end was cut by 0 bases, the J end by 7 bases, with 11 bases between. This CDR3 is built from 14 residues. The DNA for the CDR3 is TGTGCCAGCAGCGTAGCATTAGCGGAGAATGAGCAGTTCTTC. This sequence encodes CASSVALAENEQFF. The full variable domain, completed using reference TRBV9 and TRBJ2-1, is DSGVTQTPKHLITATGQRVTLRCSPRSGDLSVYWYQQSLDQGLQFLIQYYNGEERAKGNILERFSAQQFPDLHSELNLSSLELGDSALYFCASSVALAENEQFFGPGTRLTVL.

This clone is classed as medium-sized. J is TRBJ2-7 and V is TRBV20-1; 9 bases map to TRBD2. J lost 6 bases, V lost 3 bases, and 9 bases had no gene match. The CDR3 has 14 amino acids. CDR1 and CDR2 from the germline V gene are DFQATT and SNEGSKA (reference sequence). In nucleotides, the CDR3 is TGCAGTGCTAGCGACGCGGGAGGGACTGGCGAGCAGTACTTC. Translation gives CSASDAGGTGEQYF.

The chain employs TRBV20-1 and TRBJ1-6; D gene uncertain. The CDR3 loop spans 15 amino acids. The ends were cut back, 3 bases at V and 1 base at J, with 10 bases in the middle. Germline V CDR1 and CDR2: DFQATT, SNEGSKA (reference sequence). CDR3 amino acids: CSARSRESYNSPLHF. CDR3 DNA: TGCAGTGCTAGGTCCCGGGAGTCCTATAATTCACCCCTCCACTTT.